This T cell receptor beta chain was sequenced during a study of T-cell memory formation after mild COVID-19. TCRdb recomputed calls from the 5' RACE reads with MiXCR, one row per CDR3 protein. This repertoire shows around 300,000 distinct CDR3 sequences, roughly 13% found once; its top ten account for about a fifth. V was shortened by 5 bases and J by 9 bases, with 13 bases between the two germline ends. Looked up from germline, CDR1 is MNHEY and CDR2 is SVGAGI. The CDR3 is made up of 12 amino acids. The chain couples TRBV6-5 to TRBJ2-5; no clear D gene. The TCR originated in a man younger than 35 who had mild COVID-19 (a few samples of this study predate the infection). Cell type and time point are not known. The specimen was PBMCs or a T cell subset sorted from them (not recorded which). The DNA for the CDR3 is TGTGCCAGCAGTGACCCGGCTATGGCCCAGTACTTC. Residues: CASSDPAMAQYF.